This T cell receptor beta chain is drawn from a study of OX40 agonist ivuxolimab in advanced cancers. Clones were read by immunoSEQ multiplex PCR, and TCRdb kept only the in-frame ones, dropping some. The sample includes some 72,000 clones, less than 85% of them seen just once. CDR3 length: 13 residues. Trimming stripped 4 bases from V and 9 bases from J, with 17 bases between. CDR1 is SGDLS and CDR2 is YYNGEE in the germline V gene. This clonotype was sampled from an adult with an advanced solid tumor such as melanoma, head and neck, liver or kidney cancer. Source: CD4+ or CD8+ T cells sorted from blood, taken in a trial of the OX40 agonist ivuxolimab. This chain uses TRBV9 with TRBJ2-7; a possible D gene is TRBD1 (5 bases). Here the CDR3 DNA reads TGTGCCAGCAGCCTGGATGGGGCGGACGCGCAGTACTTC. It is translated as CASSLDGADAQYF. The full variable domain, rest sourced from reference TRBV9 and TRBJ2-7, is DSGVTQTPKHLITATGQRVTLRCSPRSGDLSVYWYQQSLDQGLQFLIQYYNGEERAKGNILERFSAQQFPDLHSELNLSSLELGDSALYFCASSLDGADAQYFGPGTRLTVT.